This TCR beta chain is drawn from a study of response to subunit inactivated influenza vaccine. TCRdb processed the RT-PCR reads anew with MiXCR; each CDR3 protein has one entry. The data hold some 480,000 distinct CDR3 sequences, with about a tenth observed a single time. At least ten counts were recorded for this clonotype. No antigen is known for it. CDR3 length: 13 amino acids. Germline lookup yields CDR1 SGHRS and CDR2 YFSETQ. V lost 5 bases and J lost 5; bases outside the gene matches: 4. Study-wide points: There was a suggestion from the authors that each seasonal influenza vaccination recruits few new T cells.

The receptor was derived from a man aged 45-60 years who received an inactivated influenza vaccine. The sample was PBMCs from blood, taken 45 days after vaccination. The J gene is TRBJ2-1, the V gene TRBV5-1, with 7 bases fitting TRBD1. This chain's CDR3 is CASRRGQNNEQFF. CDR3 nucleotides: TGCGCCAGCAGAAGGGGGCAGAACAATGAGCAGTTCTTC.